The entry below gives a single T cell receptor (beta chain) sequence along with its context. This specimen comes from a study of shared clonotypes between healthy human individuals. In the study overall: The people who gave samples were a couple of women and a few men aged 18 to 49.

J lost 1 base, V lost 5 bases, and 11 bases had no gene match. CDR3 length: 17 amino acids. From germline, CDR1 is PRHDT and CDR2 FYEKMQ (reference sequence). Libraries were prepared by immunoSEQ multiplex PCR; TCRdb keeps only in-frame clonotypes and omits some of them. The data show about 490,000 clones, around three quarters seen once. Sequencing used PBMCs. This TCR was sampled from a woman aged 40 to 50 in good health. Some clones in this sample may be carry-over from other donors' samples. The J gene is TRBJ1-1, the V gene TRBV13, with 9 bases fitting TRBD1. In nucleotides, the CDR3 is TGTGCCAGCAGCCGCCCTTTCGGACAGGGGTGGAACACTGAAGCTTTCTTT. Its protein product is CASSRPFGQGWNTEAFF. Based on the CDR3 plus reference TRBV13 and TRBJ1-1, the full variable domain is AAGVIQSPRHLIKEKRETATLKCYPIPRHDTVYWYQQGPGQDPQFLISFYEKMQSDKGSIPDRFSAQQFSDYHSELNMSSLELGDSALYFCASSRPFGQGWNTEAFFGQGTRLTVV.